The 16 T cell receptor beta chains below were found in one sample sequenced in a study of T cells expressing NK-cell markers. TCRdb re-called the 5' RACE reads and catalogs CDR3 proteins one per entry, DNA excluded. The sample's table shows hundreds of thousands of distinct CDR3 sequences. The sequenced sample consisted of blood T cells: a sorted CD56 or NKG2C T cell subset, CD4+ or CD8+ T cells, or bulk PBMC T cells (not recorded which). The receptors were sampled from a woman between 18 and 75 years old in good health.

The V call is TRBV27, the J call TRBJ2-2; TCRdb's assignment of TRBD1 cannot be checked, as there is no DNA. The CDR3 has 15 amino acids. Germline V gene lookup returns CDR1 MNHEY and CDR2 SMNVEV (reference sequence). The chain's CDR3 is CASSGRIPRPGELFF.

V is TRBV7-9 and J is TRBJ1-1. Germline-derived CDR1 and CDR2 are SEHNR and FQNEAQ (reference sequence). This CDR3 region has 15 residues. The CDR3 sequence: CASAAKLRLNTEAFF. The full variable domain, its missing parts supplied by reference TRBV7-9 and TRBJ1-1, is DTGVSQNPRHKITKRGQNVTFRCDPISEHNRLYWYRQTLGQGPEFLTYFQNEAQLEKSRLLSDRFSAERPKGSFSTLEIQRTEQGDSAMYLCASAAKLRLNTEAFFGQGTRLTVV.

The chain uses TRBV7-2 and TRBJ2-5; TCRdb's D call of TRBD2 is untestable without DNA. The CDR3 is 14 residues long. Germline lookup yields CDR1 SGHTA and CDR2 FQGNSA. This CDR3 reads CASSLSAAQETQYF. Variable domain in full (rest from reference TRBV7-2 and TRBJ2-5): GAGVSQSPSNKVTEKGKDVELRCDPISGHTALYWYRQSLGQGLEFLIYFQGNSAPDKSGLPSDRFSAERTGGSVSTLTIQRTQQEDSAVYLCASSLSAAQETQYFGPGTRLLVL.

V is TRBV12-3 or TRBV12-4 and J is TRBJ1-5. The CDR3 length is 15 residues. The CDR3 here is CASSFGLRSNQPQHF.

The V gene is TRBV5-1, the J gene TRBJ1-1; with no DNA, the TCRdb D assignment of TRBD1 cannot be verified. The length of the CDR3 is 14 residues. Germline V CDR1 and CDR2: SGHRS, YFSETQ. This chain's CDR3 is CASRTGVGNTEAFF.

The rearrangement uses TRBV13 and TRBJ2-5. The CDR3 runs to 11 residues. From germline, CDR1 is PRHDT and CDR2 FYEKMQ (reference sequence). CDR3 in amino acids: CASSQKETQYF.

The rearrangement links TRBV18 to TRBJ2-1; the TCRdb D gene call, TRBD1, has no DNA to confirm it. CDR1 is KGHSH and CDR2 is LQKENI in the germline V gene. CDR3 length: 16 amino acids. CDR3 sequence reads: CASSPGGTGAYNEQFF.

The CDR3 loop reads CASSPELVGKGDTQYF. The gene calls are TRBV9 and TRBJ2-3; TCRdb's D gene call, TRBD2, goes unchecked for lack of DNA. Germline V gene sequence: CDR1 SGDLS, CDR2 YYNGEE. This CDR3 is 16 amino acids long.

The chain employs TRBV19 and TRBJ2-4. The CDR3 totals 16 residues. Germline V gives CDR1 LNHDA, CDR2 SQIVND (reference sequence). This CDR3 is CASSIEQLGAKNIQYF.

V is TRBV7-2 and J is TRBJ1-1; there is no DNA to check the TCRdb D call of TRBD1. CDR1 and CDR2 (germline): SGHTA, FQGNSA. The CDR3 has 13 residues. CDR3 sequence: CASSSQVNTEAFF.

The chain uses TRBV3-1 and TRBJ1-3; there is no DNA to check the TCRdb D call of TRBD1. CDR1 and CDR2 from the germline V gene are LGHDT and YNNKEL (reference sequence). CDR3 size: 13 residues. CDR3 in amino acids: CASSQGTESVIYF.

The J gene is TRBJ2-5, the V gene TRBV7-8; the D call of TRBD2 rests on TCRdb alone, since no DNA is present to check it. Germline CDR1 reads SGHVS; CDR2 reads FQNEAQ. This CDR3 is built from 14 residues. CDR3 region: CASSLRPPAETQYF.

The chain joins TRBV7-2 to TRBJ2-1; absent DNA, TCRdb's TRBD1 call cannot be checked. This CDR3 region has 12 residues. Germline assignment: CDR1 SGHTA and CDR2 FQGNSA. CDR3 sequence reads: CASSRDRNEQFF.

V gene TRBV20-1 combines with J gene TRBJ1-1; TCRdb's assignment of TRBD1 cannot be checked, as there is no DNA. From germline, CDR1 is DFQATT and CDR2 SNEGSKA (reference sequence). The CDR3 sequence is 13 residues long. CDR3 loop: CSARHSTSPVAFF.

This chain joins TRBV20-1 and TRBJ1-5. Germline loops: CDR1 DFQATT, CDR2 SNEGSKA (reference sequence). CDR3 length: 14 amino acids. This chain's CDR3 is CSARTLRGNQPQHF.

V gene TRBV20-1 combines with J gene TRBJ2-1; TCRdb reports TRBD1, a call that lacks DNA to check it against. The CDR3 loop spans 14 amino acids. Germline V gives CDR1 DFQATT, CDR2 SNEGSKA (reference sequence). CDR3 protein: CRCGTPSSYNEQFF.